This T cell receptor beta chain emerged from a study of cytomegalovirus exposure and HLA in healthy donors. Study outcomes and limitations: Overall, around 150 TCR beta chains were annotated as cytomegalovirus-associated. Earlier results showed most TCR beta V segments being productive about 87% or about 30% of the time.

Comment on this clone: The antigen is unknown.

This PCR relied on a set of 60 Vbeta primers and 13 Jbeta primers. Profiled with immunoSEQ multiplex PCR; TCRdb holds only in-frame clones, not every one. The sample lists around 150,000 clones; roughly 76% were seen once. The sequenced sample consisted of PBMCs. The origin of this receptor is a woman in her forties or fifties in good health and CMV-seronegative.

The CDR3 sequence: CASSPPSAGSNEKLFF. The CDR3 coding sequence is TGTGCCAGCTCACCACCGTCGGCAGGATCTAATGAAAAACTGTTTTTT. The chain has TRBV18 and TRBJ1-4; the D is unclear. Germline V gene sequence: CDR1 KGHSH, CDR2 LQKENI. V shed 0 bases and J shed 3 bases, with 11 bases lying between them. This CDR3 comprises 16 residues.